This entry lists 14 T cell receptor beta chains sequenced from one sample in a study of T cell responses to AZD1222 COVID-19 vaccine. TCRdb keeps only in-frame clones here, not all; method: immunoSEQ multiplex PCR. Among 40,000 to 50,000 clones listed, roughly 88% were seen once. This sample comprised peripheral blood, obtained 28 days after the second AZD1222 dose. These receptors were taken from an adult who received the AZD1222 COVID-19 vaccine.

The V call is TRBV2, the J call TRBJ2-1, with D possibly being TRBD1 (5 bases). Germline-derived CDR1 and CDR2 are SNHLY and FYNNEI. V was shortened by 7 bases and J by 6 bases, with 13 bases between the two germline ends. The CDR3 sequence is 13 residues long. The CDR3 nucleotides read TGTGCCAGCATTCCCCTCAGGGTCAATGAGCAGTTCTTC. Translating it yields CASIPLRVNEQFF.

This sequence joins TRBV7-8 and TRBJ1-1; 7 bases align to TRBD1. The germline gives CDR1 SGHVS, CDR2 FQNEAQ. CDR3 length equals 15 residues. Losses at the gene ends were 4 bases for V and 0 bases for J; bases not matched to a gene: 5. The CDR3 spells CASSSTGALNTEAFF. CDR3 DNA sequence: TGTGCCAGCAGCTCAACAGGGGCCTTGAACACTGAAGCTTTCTTT. The complete variable domain, with remaining parts taken from reference TRBV7-8 and TRBJ1-1, reads GAGVSQSPRYKVAKRGQDVALRCDPISGHVSLFWYQQALGQGPEFLTYFQNEAQLDKSGLPSDRFFAERPEGSVSTLKIQRTQQEDSAVYLCASSSTGALNTEAFFGQGTRLTVV.

The chain uses TRBV28 and TRBJ1-6; D possibly corresponds to TRBD1 (6 bases). Per the germline V gene, CDR1 is MDHEN and CDR2 is SYDVKM. This CDR3 has 16 residues. V gave up 5 bases and J gave up 7 bases, with 18 bases separating them. CDR3 loop: CASSLPGGPGNSPLHF. The CDR3 nucleotides read TGTGCCAGCAGTCTTCCCGGGGGGCCGGGGAATTCACCCCTCCACTTT.

The chain has TRBV5-4 and TRBJ1-5; D possibly corresponds to TRBD1 (6 bases). The germline V gene has CDR1 SGHNT and CDR2 YYREEE (reference sequence). This CDR3 region has 13 residues. V lost 0 bases and J lost 7, with 8 bases in between. In DNA, the CDR3 is TGTGCCAGCAGCTTGGGGGGGCGGCAGCCCCAGCATTTT. This gives the protein CASSLGGRQPQHF.

V is TRBV7-2 and J is TRBJ1-1, with 8 positions matching TRBD1. Unmatched junction bases numbered 7, after V lost 3 bases and J lost 4 bases. The CDR3 runs to 15 residues. Germline lookup yields CDR1 SGHTA and CDR2 FQGNSA. The CDR3 is CASSFSPTGATEAFF. CDR3 nucleotides: TGTGCCAGCAGCTTTTCCCCGACAGGGGCCACTGAAGCTTTCTTT.

V usage is TRBV29-1 and J usage is TRBJ1-2; possible D gene TRBD1, 5 bases. Per the germline V gene, CDR1 is SQVTM and CDR2 is ANQGSEA. The length of the CDR3 is 13 residues. Between the trimmed V and J ends, which lost 1 base and 4 bases, there was a span of 10 bases. The CDR3 DNA is TGCAGCGTTGAAGCCCGGGGCTTCTATGGCTACACCTTC. It translates to CSVEARGFYGYTF.

J is TRBJ1-1 and V is TRBV7-2, with TRBD1 identical over 11 bases. Per germline, CDR1 SGHTA and CDR2 FQGNSA. Trimming at V came to 1 base and at J to 4 bases, leaving 8 bases not matched to a gene. The CDR3 has 17 amino acids. CDR3 nucleotides: TGTGCCAGCAGCTTAGTCGGGACAGGGGGGGCAGCCACTGAAGCTTTCTTT. It specifies CASSLVGTGGAATEAFF.

The rearrangement joins TRBV6-5 to TRBJ2-3; the D gene could be TRBD1 or TRBD2 (6 bases each). Trimming cost V 6 bases and J 3 bases, with 13 bases left between them. Germline CDR1 MNHEY, CDR2 SVGAGI. The CDR3 loop spans 14 amino acids. The DNA for the CDR3 is TGTGCCAGCAGGGACGGGGGCGAAACAGATACGCAGTATTTT. Encoded protein: CASRDGGETDTQYF.

This clone has only a few counts. This chain joins TRBV7-9 and TRBJ1-2; D might be TRBD1 (5 bases). The germline V gene has CDR1 SEHNR and CDR2 FQNEAQ (reference sequence). The CDR3 has 13 residues. Trimming took 0 bases from V and 4 from J, leaving 6 bases between them. CDR3 region: CASSLAGTYGYTF. For the CDR3, the DNA is TGTGCCAGCAGCTTAGCGGGGACCTATGGCTACACCTTC. The full variable domain, with the rest looked up from reference TRBV7-9 and TRBJ1-2, is DTGVSQNPRHKITKRGQNVTFRCDPISEHNRLYWYRQTLGQGPEFLTYFQNEAQLEKSRLLSDRFSAERPKGSFSTLEIQRTEQGDSAMYLCASSLAGTYGYTFGSGTRLTVV.

This clone was detected once. The chain links TRBV27 to TRBJ2-2; 10 nucleotides match TRBD1. Germline CDR1 reads MNHEY; CDR2 reads SMNVEV (reference sequence). V lost 4 bases to trimming and J lost 7 bases; unmatched junction nucleotides: 9. CDR3 length equals 16 residues. The CDR3 loop is CASSSWTGGAGGELFF. CDR3 DNA sequence: TGTGCCAGCAGTTCGTGGACAGGGGGTGCTGGCGGGGAGCTGTTTTTT.

The V gene is TRBV3-1 (or the pseudogene TRBV3-2), the J gene TRBJ2-5; D unresolved. The V end lost 0 bases, the J end lost 9 bases, and 11 bases lay between the germline ends. Germline assignment: CDR1 LGHDT and CDR2 YNNKEL (reference sequence). This CDR3 spans 13 amino acids. The CDR3: CASSQDQKTSQYF. DNA of the CDR3: TGTGCCAGCAGCCAAGATCAGAAAACATCCCAGTACTTC.

The V gene is TRBV5-4, the J gene TRBJ1-2; TRBD1 matches at 8 bases. The CDR3 extends over 16 amino acids. The germline V gene has CDR1 SGHNT and CDR2 YYREEE (reference sequence). The junction had 9 bases not matched to a gene; V was cut back by 1 base and J by 4 bases. CDR3 sequence: CASSLFGQGRGYGYTF. DNA for the CDR3: TGTGCCAGCAGCTTGTTTGGACAGGGAAGAGGCTATGGCTACACCTTC.

This clone was detected once. The V call is TRBV2, the J call TRBJ2-2; D is possibly TRBD1 (5 bases). Trimming cost V 3 bases and J 5 bases, with 10 bases left between them. Germline loops: CDR1 SNHLY, CDR2 FYNNEI. This CDR3 contains 14 residues. The DNA for the CDR3 is TGTGCCAGCAGTGATAAGGGGAAAACCGGGGAGCTGTTTTTT. Encoded protein: CASSDKGKTGELFF.

The V call is TRBV3-1 (or the pseudogene TRBV3-2), the J call TRBJ1-6; D is perhaps TRBD1 (6 bases). Trimming took 3 bases from V and 7 from J, leaving 13 bases between them. CDR1 is LGHDT and CDR2 is YNNKEL in the germline V gene (reference sequence). The CDR3 consists of 15 residues. The CDR3 DNA sequence: TGTGCCAGCAGCCATCGGGGGGCTTGGAATTCACCCCTCCACTTT. Protein: CASSHRGAWNSPLHF.